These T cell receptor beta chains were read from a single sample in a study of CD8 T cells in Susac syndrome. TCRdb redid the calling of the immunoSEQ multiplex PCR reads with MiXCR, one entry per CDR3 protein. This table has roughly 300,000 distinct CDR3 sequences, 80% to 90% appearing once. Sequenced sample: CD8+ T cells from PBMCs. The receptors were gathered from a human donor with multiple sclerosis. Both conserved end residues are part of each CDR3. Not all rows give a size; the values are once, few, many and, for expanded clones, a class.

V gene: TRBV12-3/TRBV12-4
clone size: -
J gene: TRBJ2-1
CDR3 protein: CASGNQILNEQFF

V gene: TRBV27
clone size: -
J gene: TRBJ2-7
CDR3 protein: CASSYSGVPYEQYF

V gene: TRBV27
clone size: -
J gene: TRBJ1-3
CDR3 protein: CASSLGNPGNTIYF

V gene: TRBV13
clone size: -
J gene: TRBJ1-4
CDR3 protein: CASSSPVQREKLFF

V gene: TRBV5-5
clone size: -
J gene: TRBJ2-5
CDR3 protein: CASSLPGTGLQETQYF

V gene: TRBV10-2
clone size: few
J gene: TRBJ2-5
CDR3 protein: CASSNGAQYF

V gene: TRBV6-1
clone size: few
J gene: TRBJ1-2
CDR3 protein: CASGIGTHAWLDGYTF

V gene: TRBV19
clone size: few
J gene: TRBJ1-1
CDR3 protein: CASGPEAFF

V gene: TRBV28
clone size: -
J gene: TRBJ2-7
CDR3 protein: CASKPTGILVPYEQYF

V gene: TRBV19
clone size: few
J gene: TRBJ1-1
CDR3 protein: CASSVGMNTEAFF

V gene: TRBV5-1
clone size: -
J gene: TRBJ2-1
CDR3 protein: CASNPAGGSRLNEQFF

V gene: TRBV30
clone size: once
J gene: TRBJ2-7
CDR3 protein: CAWKHPDGYYEQYF

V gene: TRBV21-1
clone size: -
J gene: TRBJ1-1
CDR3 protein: CASSKDGMVGPVNTEAFF

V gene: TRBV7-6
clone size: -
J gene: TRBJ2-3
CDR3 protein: CASSLELAGGTDTQYF

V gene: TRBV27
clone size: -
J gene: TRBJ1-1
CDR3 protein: CASSFVGGGTEAFF

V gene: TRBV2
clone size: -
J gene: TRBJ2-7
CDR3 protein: CASSEGFSAGVYEQYF

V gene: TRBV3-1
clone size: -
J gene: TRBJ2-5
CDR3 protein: CASSPSGTGSQETQYF

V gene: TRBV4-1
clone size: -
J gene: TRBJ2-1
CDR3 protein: CASSQRGSKNEQFF

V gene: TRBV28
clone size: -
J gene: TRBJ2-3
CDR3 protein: CASSHRRPRKYF

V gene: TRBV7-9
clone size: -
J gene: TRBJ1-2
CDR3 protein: CASSRIAGGLNYGYTF

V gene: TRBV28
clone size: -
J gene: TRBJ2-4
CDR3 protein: CASSPYRTGTDIQYF

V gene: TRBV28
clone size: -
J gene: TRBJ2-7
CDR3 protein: CASSTTGDYEQYF

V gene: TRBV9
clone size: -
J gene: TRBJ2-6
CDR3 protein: CASSVAVVFSGANVLTF

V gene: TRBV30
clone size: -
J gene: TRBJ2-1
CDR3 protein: CAWSGLGQDLNEQFF

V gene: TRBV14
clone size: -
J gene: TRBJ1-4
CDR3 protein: CASSQGQGTNEKLFF

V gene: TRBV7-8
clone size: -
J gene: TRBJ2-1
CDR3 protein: CASSSILAGGDNEQFF

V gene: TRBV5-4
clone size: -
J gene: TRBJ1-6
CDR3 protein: CASSPDSGLKHNSPLHF

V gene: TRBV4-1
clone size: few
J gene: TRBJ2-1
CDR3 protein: CASSQGNEQFF

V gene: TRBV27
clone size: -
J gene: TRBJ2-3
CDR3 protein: CASSLGLRQSASLGTDTQYF

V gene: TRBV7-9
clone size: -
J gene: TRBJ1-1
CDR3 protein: CASSLSGTPNEAFF

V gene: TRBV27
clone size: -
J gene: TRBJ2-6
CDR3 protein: CASSLSGSSGANVLTF

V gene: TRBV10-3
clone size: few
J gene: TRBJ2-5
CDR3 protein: CAISEVPPGGEETQYF

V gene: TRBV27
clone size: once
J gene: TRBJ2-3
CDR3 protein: CASSPHSGTASTDTQYF

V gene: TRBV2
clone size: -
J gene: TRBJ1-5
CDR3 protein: CASSPASNQPQHF

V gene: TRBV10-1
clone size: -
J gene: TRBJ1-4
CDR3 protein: CASNGATNEKLFF

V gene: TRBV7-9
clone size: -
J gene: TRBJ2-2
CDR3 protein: CASSLSPGTDTGELFF

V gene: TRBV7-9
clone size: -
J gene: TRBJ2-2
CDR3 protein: CASSLAGLRELFF

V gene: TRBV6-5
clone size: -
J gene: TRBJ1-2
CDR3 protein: CASSYRQRRMTDGYTF

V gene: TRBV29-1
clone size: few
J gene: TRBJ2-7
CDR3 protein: CSVAQEPYEQYF

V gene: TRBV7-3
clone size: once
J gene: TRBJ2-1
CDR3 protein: CASTQTKGPEKGEQFF

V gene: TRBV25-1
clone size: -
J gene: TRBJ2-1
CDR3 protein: CASSAVSSYNEQFF

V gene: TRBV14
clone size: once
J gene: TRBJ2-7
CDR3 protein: CASSDAGGGNEQYF

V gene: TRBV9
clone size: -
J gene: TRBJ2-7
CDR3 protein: CASSRAPGYEQYF

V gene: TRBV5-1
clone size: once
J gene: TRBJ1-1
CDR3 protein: CASSLDATGTEAFF

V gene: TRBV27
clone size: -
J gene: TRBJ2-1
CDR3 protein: CASSLSSGLNEQFF

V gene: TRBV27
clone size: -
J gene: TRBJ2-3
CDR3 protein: CASSVAGGPDTQYF

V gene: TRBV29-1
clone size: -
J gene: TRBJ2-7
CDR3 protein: CSVETGQVLYEQYF